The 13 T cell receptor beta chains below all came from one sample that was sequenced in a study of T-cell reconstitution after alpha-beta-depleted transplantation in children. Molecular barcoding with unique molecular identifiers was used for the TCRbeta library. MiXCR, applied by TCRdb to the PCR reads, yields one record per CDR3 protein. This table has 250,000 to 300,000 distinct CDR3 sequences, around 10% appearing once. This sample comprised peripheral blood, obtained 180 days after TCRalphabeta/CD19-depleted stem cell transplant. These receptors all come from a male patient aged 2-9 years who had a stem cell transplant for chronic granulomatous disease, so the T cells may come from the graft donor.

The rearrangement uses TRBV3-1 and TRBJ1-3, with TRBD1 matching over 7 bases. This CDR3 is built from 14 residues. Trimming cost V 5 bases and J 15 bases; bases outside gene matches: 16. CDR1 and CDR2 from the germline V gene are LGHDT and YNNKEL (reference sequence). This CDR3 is CASSFGQADTPSYF. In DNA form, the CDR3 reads TGTGCCAGCAGCTTCGGACAGGCGGATACACCATCATATTTT.

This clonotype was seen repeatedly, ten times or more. The CDR3 bases are TGTGCCAGCCGCTTGACGTCGGGACTCCTCACAGATACGCAGTATTTT. Translated, it gives CASRLTSGLLTDTQYF. The chain employs TRBV12-3 or TRBV12-4 and TRBJ2-3; a weak D match, TRBD2 (6 bases). Trimming shortened V by 8 bases and J by 2 bases, and 20 bases separated the two germline ends. This CDR3 region has 16 residues.

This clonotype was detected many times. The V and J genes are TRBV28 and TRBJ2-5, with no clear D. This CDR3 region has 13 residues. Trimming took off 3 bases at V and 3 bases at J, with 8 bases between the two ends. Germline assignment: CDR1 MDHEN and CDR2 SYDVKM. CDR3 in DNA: TGTGCCAGCAGTTTCTTACAGAAAGAGACCCAGTACTTC. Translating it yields CASSFLQKETQYF. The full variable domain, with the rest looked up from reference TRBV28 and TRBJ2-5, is DVKVTQSSRYLVKRTGEKVFLECVQDMDHENMFWYRQDPGLGLRLIYFSYDVKMKEKGDIPEGYSVSREKKERFSLILESASTNQTSMYLCASSFLQKETQYFGPGTRLLVL.

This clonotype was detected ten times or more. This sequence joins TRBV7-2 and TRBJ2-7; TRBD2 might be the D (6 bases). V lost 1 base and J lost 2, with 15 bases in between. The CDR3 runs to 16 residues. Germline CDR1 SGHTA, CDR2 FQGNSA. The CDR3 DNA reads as TGTGCCAGCAGCTTAGGGGGCGCGGGGCAAGCCTACGAGCAGTACTTC. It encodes CASSLGGAGQAYEQYF.

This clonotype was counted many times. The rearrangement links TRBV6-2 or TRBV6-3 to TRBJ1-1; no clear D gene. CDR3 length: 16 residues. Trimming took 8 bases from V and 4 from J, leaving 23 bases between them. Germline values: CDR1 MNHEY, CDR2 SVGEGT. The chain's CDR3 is CASYKVGSYRSTEAFF. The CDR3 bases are TGTGCCAGCTATAAAGTCGGAAGTTATAGAAGCACTGAAGCTTTCTTT.

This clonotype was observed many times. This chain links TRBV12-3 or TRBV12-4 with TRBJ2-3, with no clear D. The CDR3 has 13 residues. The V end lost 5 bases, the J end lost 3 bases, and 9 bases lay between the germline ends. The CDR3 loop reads CASSPPLTDTQYF. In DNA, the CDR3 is TGTGCCAGCAGTCCCCCACTTACAGATACGCAGTATTTT.

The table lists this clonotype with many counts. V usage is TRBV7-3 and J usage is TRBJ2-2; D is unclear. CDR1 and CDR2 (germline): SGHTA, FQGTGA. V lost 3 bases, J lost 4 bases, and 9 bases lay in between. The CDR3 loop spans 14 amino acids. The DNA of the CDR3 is TGTGCCAGCAGCTTGCTTTGGGGCACCGGGGAGCTGTTTTTT. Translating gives CASSLLWGTGELFF.

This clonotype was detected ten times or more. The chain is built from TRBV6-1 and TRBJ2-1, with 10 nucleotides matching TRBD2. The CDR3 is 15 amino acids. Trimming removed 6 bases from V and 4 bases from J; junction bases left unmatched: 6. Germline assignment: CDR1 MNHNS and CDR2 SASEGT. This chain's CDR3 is CASRPGLAHYNEQFF. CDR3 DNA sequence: TGTGCCAGCAGACCGGGACTAGCGCATTACAATGAGCAGTTCTTC.

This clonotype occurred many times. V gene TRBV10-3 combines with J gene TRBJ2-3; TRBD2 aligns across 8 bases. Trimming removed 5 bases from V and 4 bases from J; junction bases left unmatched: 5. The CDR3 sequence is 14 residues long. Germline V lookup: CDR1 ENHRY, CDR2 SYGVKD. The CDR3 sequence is CAISFSGTADTQYF. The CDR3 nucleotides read TGTGCCATCAGTTTTAGCGGGACTGCAGATACGCAGTATTTT.

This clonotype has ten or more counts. CDR3 residues: CASSVRTGDEQYF. CDR3 DNA: TGTGCCAGCAGCGTGCGGACCGGCGACGAGCAGTACTTC. The chain recombines TRBV9 with TRBJ2-7; D unclear. The CDR3 consists of 13 residues. Germline V gene lookup returns CDR1 SGDLS and CDR2 YYNGEE. Trimming pared 2 bases from V and 5 bases from J, leaving 11 bases between.

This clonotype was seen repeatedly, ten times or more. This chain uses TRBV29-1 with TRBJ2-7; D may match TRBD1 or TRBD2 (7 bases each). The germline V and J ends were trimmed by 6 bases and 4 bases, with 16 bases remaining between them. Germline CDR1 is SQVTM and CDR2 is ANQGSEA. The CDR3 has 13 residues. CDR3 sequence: CSVEGGGPYEQYF. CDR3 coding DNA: TGCAGCGTAGAGGGAGGGGGCCCGTACGAGCAGTACTTC.

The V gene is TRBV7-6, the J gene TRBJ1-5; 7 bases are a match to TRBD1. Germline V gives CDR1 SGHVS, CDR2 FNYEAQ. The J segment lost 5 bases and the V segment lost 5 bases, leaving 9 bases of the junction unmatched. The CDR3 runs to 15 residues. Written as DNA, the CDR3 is TGTGCCAGCAGCCTCCGAGGGGGCTTGGATCAGCCCCAGCATTTT. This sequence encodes CASSLRGGLDQPQHF.

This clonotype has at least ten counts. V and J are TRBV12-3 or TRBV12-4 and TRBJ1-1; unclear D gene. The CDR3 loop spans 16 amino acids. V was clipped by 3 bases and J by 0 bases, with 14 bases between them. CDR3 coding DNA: TGTGCCAGCAGTTTCCCCACAGCTGGCATGAACACTGAAGCTTTCTTT. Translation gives CASSFPTAGMNTEAFF.